Below are 10 T cell receptor beta chains sequenced from a single sample in a study of T-cell memory formation after mild COVID-19. TCRdb analysed the 5' RACE reads with MiXCR anew, one entry per CDR3 protein. The sample has hundreds of thousands of distinct CDR3 sequences; about a sixth are singletons. Source material: PBMCs or a T cell subset sorted from them (not recorded which). These receptors all come from a man aged 18 to 30 who had mild COVID-19 (a few samples of this study predate the infection). Cell type and time point are not known.

In this sample, this clonotype turned up a few times. The rearrangement links TRBV5-1 to TRBJ2-7; D not resolved. CDR3 length: 13 residues. CDR1 is SGHRS, CDR2 YFSETQ, per germline. Trimming removed 0 bases from V and 2 bases from J, with 6 bases in between. The CDR3 here is CASSLAVTYEQYF. Here the CDR3 DNA reads TGCGCCAGCAGCTTGGCAGTAACCTACGAGCAGTACTTC.

The CDR3 coding sequence is TGTGCCAGCTCACCAACTCCGGGACAGGGGACTTGGGCTTTCTTT. This gives the protein CASSPTPGQGTWAFF. The V call is TRBV18, the J call TRBJ1-1; the match to TRBD1 covers 10 bases. The CDR3 contains 15 residues. Germline V gene data show CDR1 as KGHSH and CDR2 as LQKENI. The V and J ends lost 2 bases and 11 bases, in that order; junction bases with no gene match: 11. Based on the CDR3 plus reference TRBV18 and TRBJ1-1, the full variable domain is NAGVMQNPRHLVRRRGQEARLRCSPMKGHSHVYWYRQLPEEGLKFMVYLQKENIIDESGMPKERFSAEFPKEGPSILRIQQVVRGDSAAYFCASSPTPGQGTWAFFGQGTRLTVV.

In this sample, this clonotype turned up a few times. This chain uses TRBV20-1 with TRBJ1-4; D uncertain. The CDR3 is 14 amino acids. The V and J ends lost 3 bases and 0 bases respectively, with 8 bases between them. In germline, CDR1 is DFQATT, CDR2 SNEGSKA (reference sequence). CDR3 sequence reads: CSASMFATNEKLFF. CDR3 in DNA: TGCAGTGCTAGTATGTTTGCAACTAATGAAAAACTGTTTTTT.

V usage is TRBV7-6 and J usage is TRBJ2-2; 7 positions agree with TRBD1. The germline V gene has CDR1 SGHVS and CDR2 FNYEAQ. The CDR3 is 15 amino acids. V dropped 1 base and J dropped 6; count of bases not matched to a gene: 5. The DNA for the CDR3 is TGTGCCAGCAGCTTAGTGCAAGGGACAGCCGGGGAGCTGTTTTTT. Translation gives CASSLVQGTAGELFF.

This chain uses TRBV20-1 with TRBJ2-3; D remains ambiguous. CDR3 length: 14 residues. The V gene's germline CDR1 is DFQATT and CDR2 SNEGSKA (reference sequence). Trimming cost V 0 bases and J 4 bases, with 11 bases left between them. The CDR3 loop is CSARDSWGADTQYF. Here the CDR3 DNA reads TGCAGTGCTAGAGATAGTTGGGGTGCAGATACGCAGTATTTT.

This clonotype occurred many times. This chain uses TRBV4-1 with TRBJ2-1; 11 bases fit TRBD2. Per germline, CDR1 MGHRA and CDR2 YSYEKL. J was trimmed by 12 bases and V by 0 bases; bases with no gene match: 13. This CDR3 spans 17 amino acids. The CDR3 DNA reads as TGCGCCAGCAGCCAAGATGGGACTAGCGGTCATAATCGTGGGCAGTTCTTC. Translating gives CASSQDGTSGHNRGQFF.

The CDR3: CASSFRSGGNNEQFF. CDR3 coding DNA: TGTGCCAGCAGCTTTCGGAGCGGGGGGAACAATGAGCAGTTCTTC. This sequence joins TRBV12-3 or TRBV12-4 and TRBJ2-1; 9 bases are a match to TRBD2. The ends lost 6 bases at V and 5 bases at J; junction bases unmatched: 8. The CDR3 spans 15 residues.

The rearrangement uses TRBV29-1 and TRBJ2-5, with 9 bases fitting TRBD1. J gave up 5 bases and V 7 bases, and 8 bases lay outside the gene matches. Germline lookup yields CDR1 SQVTM and CDR2 ANQGSEA. This CDR3 is built from 13 residues. This CDR3 reads CSAAGTGSETQYF. CDR3 nucleotide sequence: TGCAGCGCCGCCGGGACAGGGTCCGAGACCCAGTACTTC.

This clonotype was counted a few times. The chain has TRBV14 and TRBJ1-1; D perhaps matches TRBD1 (6 bases). V shed 2 bases and J shed 4 bases, with 14 bases lying between them. Germline loops: CDR1 SGHDN, CDR2 FVKESK. This CDR3 contains 15 residues. CDR3 bases: TGTGCCAGCAGCCAACGCGGGGGCAAAGGCACTGAAGCTTTCTTT. Translation gives CASSQRGGKGTEAFF.

The chain recombines TRBV2 with TRBJ2-1, with TRBD2 matching 7 bases. This CDR3 has 13 amino acids. V was clipped by 6 bases and J by 8 bases; unmatched bases: 7. Per the germline V gene, CDR1 is SNHLY and CDR2 is FYNNEI. The CDR3 protein is CASRLTSDHEQFF. The DNA for the CDR3 is TGTGCCAGCAGGCTCACTAGCGACCATGAGCAGTTCTTC.